The clone carrying this T cell receptor (beta chain) was detected only once. Its antigen is not known. Germline V lookup: CDR1 MNHEY, CDR2 SMNVEV (reference sequence). The CDR3 totals 22 residues. V lost 4 bases, J lost 6 bases, and 29 bases stayed unmatched. This entry comes from a study of cytomegalovirus exposure and HLA in healthy donors. Study-wide points: In an earlier analysis, productive rearrangement rates for most beta V segments clustered near 87% or 30%. Per a later analysis, HLA-associated TCR beta chains showed more clonal expansion than other, equally common TCR beta chains. When a later analysis was performed, an Asian-associated ancestry cluster reportedly had fewer N-insertions than the approximately 680-donor mean. In a later analysis, HLA-C alleles had the fewest associated TCRs, DRB1 alleles the most.

This PCR relied on a set of 60 Vbeta primers and 13 Jbeta primers. Sequenced by immunoSEQ multiplex PCR; TCRdb stores in-frame clones only, minus some. The table lists 80,000 to 100,000 clones, more than 70% of them singletons. The rearrangement joins TRBV27 to TRBJ1-5; 8 bases fit TRBD1. The TCR sequence derives from a young man in good health and CMV-seropositive. The sequenced sample consisted of PBMCs. The chain's CDR3 is CASSSLTGEFSPSSRGIQPQHF. The CDR3 nucleotides are TGTGCCAGCAGTTCCCTGACAGGGGAATTCAGCCCCAGCTCCAGGGGAATTCAGCCCCAGCATTTT.